These 18 T cell receptor beta chains came from one sample sequenced in a study of Graves' ophthalmopathy and Graves' hyperthyroidism. RNA transcripts provided the template for amplifying TCR beta CDR3 regions. HTBI-primed first-round RT-PCR preceded second-round multiplex PCR. TCRdb reprocessed the multiplex PCR reads via MiXCR and lists one record per CDR3 protein. There are approximately 1.2 million distinct CDR3 sequences in the sample; 36% occur only once, and roughly 11% lies in the top ten. Material: peripheral blood or thyroid tissue (not recorded which). These receptors were taken from an adult man with Graves' hyperthyroidism.

This clonotype showed up many times. The chain has TRBV11-2 and TRBJ2-7; D may correspond to TRBD1 or TRBD2 (5 bases each). Trimming shortened V by 1 base and J by 2 bases, and 21 bases separated the two germline ends. The length of the CDR3 is 18 residues. Germline CDR1 is SGHAT and CDR2 is FQNNGV. As DNA, the CDR3 is TGTGCCAGCAGCTTAGCTATTGGGACCTGGTCAACTCCCTACGAGCAGTACTTC. It translates to CASSLAIGTWSTPYEQYF.

The chain uses TRBV7-2 and TRBJ1-4; 10 bases align to TRBD1. The CDR3 spans 16 residues. Germline V gene lookup returns CDR1 SGHTA and CDR2 FQGNSA. Losses at the gene ends were 5 bases for V and 13 bases for J; bases not matched to a gene: 16. CDR3: CASSQTTGTGAEGLFF. The CDR3 DNA is TGTGCCAGCAGCCAGACTACCGGGACAGGGGCCGAAGGACTGTTTTTT.

In this sample, this clonotype turned up a few times. The chain uses TRBV30 and TRBJ2-7; a possible D gene is TRBD1 (6 bases). Trimming stripped 2 bases from V and 1 base from J, with 12 bases between. The CDR3 is made up of 14 amino acids. Germline V gene lookup returns CDR1 GTSNPN and CDR2 SVGIG (reference sequence). CDR3: CAWSFGDMSYEQYF. The CDR3, as DNA: TGTGCCTGGAGTTTCGGGGACATGTCCTACGAGCAGTACTTC.

J is TRBJ1-1 and V is TRBV15; perhaps TRBD1 as D (5 bases). The CDR3 extends over 15 amino acids. The germline gives CDR1 LNHNV, CDR2 YYDKDF (reference sequence). V was cut by 3 bases and J by 6 bases, with 17 bases left in between. Here the CDR3 reads CATSSPYSGLAEAFF. CDR3 coding DNA: TGTGCCACCAGCAGTCCCTACTCAGGGTTGGCTGAAGCTTTCTTT.

The CDR3 DNA reads as TGTGCCATCAGGGAGGGGTTAGGAAACACCATATATTTT. It specifies CAIREGLGNTIYF. J is TRBJ1-3 and V is TRBV10-3; D perhaps matches TRBD1 (5 bases). V was cut by 6 bases and J by 4 bases, with 10 bases left in between. Germline V gene sequence: CDR1 ENHRY, CDR2 SYGVKD. This CDR3 is built from 13 residues.

On this clonotype itself: The junction differs from germline at one of its ends, possibly a read error. The chain carries TRBV5-6 and TRBJ2-7, with D possibly being TRBD1 (6 bases). This CDR3 is built from 14 residues. The V gene's germline CDR1 is SGHDT and CDR2 YYEEEE. The CDR3 is CTSSLPQGTKEHYF. CDR3 nucleotides: TGTACCAGCAGCTTGCCACAGGGAACTAAAGAGCATTACTTC.

A remark on this clonotype: The junction departs from the called germline gene at one end, perhaps through a read error. The gene calls are TRBV7-9 and TRBJ2-2, with 12 bases fitting TRBD2. Germline V gene lookup returns CDR1 SEHNR and CDR2 FQNEAQ (reference sequence). This CDR3 region has 17 residues. CDR3 DNA sequence: TGTGCCGGCAGCTCCCCCCTAGCGGGGGGGGGGACCGGGGAGCTGTCTTTT. This codes for CAGSSPLAGGGTGELSF. Complete variable domain (other parts from reference TRBV7-9 and TRBJ2-2): DTGVSQNPRHKITKRGQNVTFRCDPISEHNRLYWYRQTLGQGPEFLTYFQNEAQLEKSRLLSDRFSAERPKGSFSTLEIQRTEQGDSAMYLCAGSSPLAGGGTGELSFGEGSRLTVL.

The chain carries TRBV25-1 and TRBJ2-2; the match to TRBD1 covers 8 bases. This CDR3 is 16 amino acids long. The J segment lost 4 bases and the V segment lost 8 bases, leaving 12 bases of the junction unmatched. The germline V gene has CDR1 MGHDK and CDR2 SYGVNS. CDR3 amino acids: CASGTRGTGSTGELFF. As DNA, the CDR3 is TGTGCCAGCGGCACGAGAGGGACAGGATCCACCGGGGAGCTGTTTTTT.

The chain uses TRBV10-3 and TRBJ1-5, with TRBD1 as a possible D gene (6 bases). CDR3 length: 13 residues. Germline CDR1 is ENHRY and CDR2 is SYGVKD. Trimming cost V 6 bases and J 4 bases, with 10 bases left between them. The CDR3 sequence: CAISFDRNQPQHF. The DNA of the CDR3 is TGTGCCATCAGCTTCGACAGGAATCAGCCCCAGCATTTT.

This chain joins TRBV12-3 or TRBV12-4 and TRBJ1-5; 7 positions match TRBD1. This CDR3 spans 14 amino acids. J was trimmed by 5 bases and V by 3 bases; bases with no gene match: 4. The CDR3 loop reads CASSLTGRHQPQHF. The CDR3 nucleotides are TGTGCCAGCAGTTTGACAGGGCGGCATCAGCCCCAGCATTTT.

The genes are TRBV29-1 and TRBJ2-5; a weak D match, TRBD1 (6 bases). The CDR3 consists of 13 residues. The V and J ends lost 6 bases and 5 bases respectively, with 16 bases between them. The V gene's germline CDR1 is SQVTM and CDR2 ANQGSEA. The DNA for the CDR3 is TGCAGCGTGTCCGGACAGTCGACGGAGACCCAGTACTTC. Its protein product is CSVSGQSTETQYF.

As to this clonotype: Mismatch with germline at one junction end may stem from a read error. The rearrangement joins TRBV29-1 to TRBJ1-1; D ambiguous. Germline-derived CDR1 and CDR2 are SQVTM and ANQGSEA. CDR3 size: 12 residues. CDR3 sequence reads: CSVVGWNTEAFF. CDR3 coding DNA: TGCAGTGTTGTCGGATGGAACACTGAAGCTTTCTTT.

The chain uses TRBV19 and TRBJ2-2, with D possibly TRBD1 on 6 matching bases. CDR3 size: 15 residues. V was trimmed by 9 bases and J by 4 bases, leaving 18 bases between them. Germline CDR1 reads LNHDA; CDR2 reads SQIVND (reference sequence). The CDR3 loop reads CASAKGQGSTGELFF. For the CDR3, the DNA is TGTGCCAGCGCCAAGGGGCAGGGGAGCACCGGGGAGCTGTTTTTT.

In its sample, this clonotype was seen many times. The chain combines TRBV9 with TRBJ2-7, with D unclear. CDR3 length equals 14 residues. Per the germline V gene, CDR1 is SGDLS and CDR2 is YYNGEE. The V end was cut by 0 bases, the J end by 7 bases, with 14 bases between. The CDR3 sequence: CASSVGGRGQEQYF. The CDR3 DNA is TGTGCCAGCAGCGTAGGAGGAAGAGGTCAGGAGCAGTACTTC. Variable domain in full (rest from reference TRBV9 and TRBJ2-7): DSGVTQTPKHLITATGQRVTLRCSPRSGDLSVYWYQQSLDQGLQFLIQYYNGEERAKGNILERFSAQQFPDLHSELNLSSLELGDSALYFCASSVGGRGQEQYFGPGTRLTVT.

CDR3 nucleotides: TGTGCCAGTACTCGAGACAGGGGGCTGGGCTACACCTTC. This sequence encodes CASTRDRGLGYTF. This chain links TRBV10-3 with TRBJ1-2; TRBD1 agrees at 10 bases. Germline loops: CDR1 ENHRY, CDR2 SYGVKD. V trimming: 10 bases; J trimming: 8 bases; junction bases outside the gene matches: 10. The CDR3 is 13 residues long.

This clonotype has at least ten counts. V gene TRBV7-2 combines with J gene TRBJ1-2, with D perhaps TRBD1 (6 bases). Trimming took off 4 bases at V and 5 bases at J, with 14 bases between the two ends. This CDR3 spans 14 amino acids. CDR1 is SGHTA, CDR2 FQGNSA, per germline. The CDR3 DNA follows: TGTGCCAGCAGCTACCGGGGGGGCGCTTATGGCTACACCTTC. It codes for CASSYRGGAYGYTF.

The chain links TRBV19 to TRBJ2-7; 7 bases are shared with TRBD1. Trimming cost V 2 bases and J 6 bases; bases outside gene matches: 13. The V gene's germline CDR1 is LNHDA and CDR2 SQIVND (reference sequence). CDR3 length: 16 residues. CDR3 sequence reads: CASSISGTAVRSEQYF. The CDR3 DNA is TGTGCCAGTAGTATATCTGGGACAGCGGTTAGATCCGAGCAGTACTTC.

This clonotype was counted at least ten times. CDR3: CASSLDGLAHEQYF. CDR3 sequence (DNA): TGTGCCAGCAGCTTGGACGGACTAGCCCACGAGCAGTACTTC. V is TRBV7-6 and J is TRBJ2-7; 8 nucleotides align to TRBD2. Germline loops: CDR1 SGHVS, CDR2 FNYEAQ. This CDR3 contains 14 residues. V shed 3 bases and J 5 bases; nucleotides not matched to a gene: 6. Combining the CDR3 with reference TRBV7-6 and TRBJ2-7 gives the whole variable domain GAGVSQSPRYKVTKRGQDVALRCDPISGHVSLYWYRQALGQGPEFLTYFNYEAQQDKSGLPNDRFSAERPEGSISTLTIQRTEQRDSAMYRCASSLDGLAHEQYFGPGTRLTVT.